A few counts support the clone carrying this T cell receptor beta chain. Its specificity is not known. Germline-derived CDR1 and CDR2 are GTSNPN and SVGIG (reference sequence). The V gene lost 3 bases and the J gene lost 1 base, with 6 bases spanning the gap. The CDR3 is 12 residues long. This was a survey-level run. Data came from immunoSEQ multiplex PCR; TCRdb stores just in-frame clones and leaves some out. The sample includes nearly 35,000 clones, around 80% of them seen just once. This sample is part of a study of STAT5B mutations in CD4+ large granular lymphocyte leukemia. Study-level points and caveats: Less than 30% of private leukemic clonotypes occurred rarely in other patients' non-leukemic repertoires. TRBV06-family usage was enriched in top patient clones (8/27) versus controls (2/35).

The rearrangement uses TRBV30 and TRBJ1-1; D ambiguous. The receptor was isolated from a human donor in good health. Sequenced: CD4+ T cells from blood buffy coats. CDR3 loop: CAWSERNTEAFF. The CDR3 bases are TGTGCCTGGAGCGAGAGGAACACTGAAGCTTTCTTT.